This T cell receptor beta chain originates from a study of blood T cell repertoires in COVID-19. Study in general: Acute-phase and convalescent COVID-19 samples originated in the United States, Italy and Spain. Sources were T cells, B-cell-depleted T cells, or PBMCs; the material itself was cDNA or gDNA.

Original handling: Amplification with reference gene primers provided the estimates of nucleated cell counts. Assay: immunoSEQ multiplex PCR; the TCRdb copy retains only in-frame clones and omits some. D and trimming were read from the DNA, whereas the V and J calls and clone size are those reported in that table. The sample lists more than 100,000 clones; about 86% were seen once. The CDR3 has 14 residues. Germline V gives CDR1 SGHVS, CDR2 FQNEAQ. The ends were cut back, 5 bases at V and 4 bases at J, with 15 bases in the middle. The chain uses TRBV7-8 and TRBJ2-7; D unclear. Sequencing was done on a sample of peripheral blood. The sequence was obtained from a woman in her forties or fifties with active or convalescent COVID-19. The CDR3 bases are TGTGCCAGCAGCCCGGTCGGCAGGTTGTACGAGCAGTACTTC. This translates into CASSPVGRLYEQYF. The full variable domain, with the rest looked up from reference TRBV7-8 and TRBJ2-7, is GAGVSQSPRYKVAKRGQDVALRCDPISGHVSLFWYQQALGQGPEFLTYFQNEAQLDKSGLPSDRFFAERPEGSVSTLKIQRTQQEDSAVYLCASSPVGRLYEQYFGPGTRLTVT.